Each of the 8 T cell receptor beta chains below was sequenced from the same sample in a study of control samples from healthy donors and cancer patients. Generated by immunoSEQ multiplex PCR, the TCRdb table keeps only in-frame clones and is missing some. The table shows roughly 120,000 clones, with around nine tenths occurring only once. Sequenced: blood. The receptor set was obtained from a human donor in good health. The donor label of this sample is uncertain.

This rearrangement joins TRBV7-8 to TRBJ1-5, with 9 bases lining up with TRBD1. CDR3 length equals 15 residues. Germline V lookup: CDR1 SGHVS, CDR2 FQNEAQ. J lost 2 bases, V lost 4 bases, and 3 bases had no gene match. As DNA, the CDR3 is TGTGCCAGCAGCTCGCGGACAGGGGGCAATCAGCCCCAGCATTTT. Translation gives CASSSRTGGNQPQHF. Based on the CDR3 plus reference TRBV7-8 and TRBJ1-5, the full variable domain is GAGVSQSPRYKVAKRGQDVALRCDPISGHVSLFWYQQALGQGPEFLTYFQNEAQLDKSGLPSDRFFAERPEGSVSTLKIQRTQQEDSAVYLCASSSRTGGNQPQHFGDGTRLSIL.

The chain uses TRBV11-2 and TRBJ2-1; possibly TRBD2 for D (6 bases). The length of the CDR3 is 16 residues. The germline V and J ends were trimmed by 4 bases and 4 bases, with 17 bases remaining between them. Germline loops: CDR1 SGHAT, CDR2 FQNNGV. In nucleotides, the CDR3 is TGTGCCAGCAGCTCTAACCGGGACTGGACTTACAATGAGCAGTTCTTC. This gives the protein CASSSNRDWTYNEQFF.

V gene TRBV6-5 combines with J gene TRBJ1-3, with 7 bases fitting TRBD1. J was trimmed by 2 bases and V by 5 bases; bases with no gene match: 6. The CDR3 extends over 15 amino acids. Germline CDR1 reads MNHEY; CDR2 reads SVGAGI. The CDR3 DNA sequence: TGTGCCAGCAGTCGTAGGGGGCTGGCTGGAAACACCATATATTTT. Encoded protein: CASSRRGLAGNTIYF.

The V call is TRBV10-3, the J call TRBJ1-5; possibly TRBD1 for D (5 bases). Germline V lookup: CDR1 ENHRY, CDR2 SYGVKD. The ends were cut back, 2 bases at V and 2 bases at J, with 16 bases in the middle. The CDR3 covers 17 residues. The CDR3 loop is CAISETLGGGGNQPQHF. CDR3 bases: TGTGCCATCAGTGAGACCCTGGGTGGGGGAGGCAATCAGCCCCAGCATTTT.

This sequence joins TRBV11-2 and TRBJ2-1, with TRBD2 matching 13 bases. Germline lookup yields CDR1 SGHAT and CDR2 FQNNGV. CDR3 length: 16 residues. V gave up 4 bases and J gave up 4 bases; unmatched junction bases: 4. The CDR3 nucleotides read TGTGCCAGCAGCTCAATGGGACTAGCGGGGTACAATGAGCAGTTCTTC. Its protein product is CASSSMGLAGYNEQFF. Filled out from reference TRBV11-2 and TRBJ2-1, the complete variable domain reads EAGVAQSPRYKIIEKRQSVAFWCNPISGHATLYWYQQILGQGPKLLIQFQNNGVVDDSQLPKDRFSAERLKGVDSTLKIQPAKLEDSAVYLCASSSMGLAGYNEQFFGPGTRLTVL.

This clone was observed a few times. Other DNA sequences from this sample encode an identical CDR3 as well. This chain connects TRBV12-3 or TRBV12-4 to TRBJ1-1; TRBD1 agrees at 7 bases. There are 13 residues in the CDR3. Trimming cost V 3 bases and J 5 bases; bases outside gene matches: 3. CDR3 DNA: TGTGCCAGCAGTTTGACAGGGCGGACTGAAGCTTTCTTT. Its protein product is CASSLTGRTEAFF.

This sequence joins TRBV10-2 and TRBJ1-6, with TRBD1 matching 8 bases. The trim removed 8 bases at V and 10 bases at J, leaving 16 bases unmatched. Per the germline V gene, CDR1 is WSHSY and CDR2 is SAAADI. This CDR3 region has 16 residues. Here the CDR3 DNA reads TGCGCCAGCCAGAGTCATCAGGGGGCTTTGGGCTCACCCCTCCACTTT. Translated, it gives CASQSHQGALGSPLHF.

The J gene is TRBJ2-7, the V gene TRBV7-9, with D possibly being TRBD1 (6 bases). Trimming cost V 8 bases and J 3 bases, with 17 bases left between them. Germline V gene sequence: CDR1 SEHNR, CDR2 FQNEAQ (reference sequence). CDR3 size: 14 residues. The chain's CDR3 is CASSSVNRDYEQYF. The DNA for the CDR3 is TGTGCCAGCTCGTCGGTCAACAGGGACTACGAGCAGTACTTC. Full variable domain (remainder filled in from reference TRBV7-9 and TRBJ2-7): DTGVSQNPRHKITKRGQNVTFRCDPISEHNRLYWYRQTLGQGPEFLTYFQNEAQLEKSRLLSDRFSAERPKGSFSTLEIQRTEQGDSAMYLCASSSVNRDYEQYFGPGTRLTVT.